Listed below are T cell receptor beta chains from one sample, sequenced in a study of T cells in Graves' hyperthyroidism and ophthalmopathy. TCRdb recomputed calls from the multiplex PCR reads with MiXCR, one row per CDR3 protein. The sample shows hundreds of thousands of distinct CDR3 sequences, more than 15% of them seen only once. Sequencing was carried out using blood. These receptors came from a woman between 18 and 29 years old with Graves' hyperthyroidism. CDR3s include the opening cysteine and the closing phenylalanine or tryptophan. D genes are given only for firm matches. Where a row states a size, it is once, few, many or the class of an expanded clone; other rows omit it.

CDR3 DNA: TGTGCCAGCAGTTACGAACGGACAAAAGGGTATTCACCCCTCCACTTT
CDR3 protein: CASSYERTKGYSPLHF
clone size: few
J gene: TRBJ1-6
V gene: TRBV6-2/TRBV6-3
D gene: .

CDR3 DNA: TGTGCCAGCAGCGTAGGTAACGGAGAGAAAAACATTCAGTACTTC
CDR3 protein: CASSVGNGEKNIQYF
clone size: .
J gene: TRBJ2-4
V gene: TRBV9
D gene: .

CDR3 DNA: TGCGCCAGCAGCCAAGATCTAAGGGATCGCCATGGCTACACCTTC
CDR3 protein: CASSQDLRDRHGYTF
clone size: .
J gene: TRBJ1-2
V gene: TRBV4-3
D gene: .

CDR3 DNA: TGCAGTGCCACCACAGGGGCTTGGAATTCACCCCTCCACTTT
CDR3 protein: CSATTGAWNSPLHF
clone size: few
J gene: TRBJ1-6
V gene: TRBV20-1
D gene: TRBD1

CDR3 DNA: TGCGCCAGCAGCTTGGTCGGACTAGCGGGGGGGTACGGAGAGACCCAGTACTTC
CDR3 protein: CASSLVGLAGGYGETQYF
clone size: few
J gene: TRBJ2-5
V gene: TRBV5-1
D gene: TRBD2

CDR3 DNA: TGCAGTGCTAGACGCCCTAAAAGCGGGGAGCTGTTTTTT
CDR3 protein: CSARRPKSGELFF
clone size: .
J gene: TRBJ2-2
V gene: TRBV20-1
D gene: .

CDR3 DNA: TGTGCCAGCAGCTTCCGAAACCCGGGGGTCCTGAACACTGAAGCTTTCTTT
CDR3 protein: CASSFRNPGVLNTEAFF
clone size: few
J gene: TRBJ1-1
V gene: TRBV7-8
D gene: .

CDR3 DNA: TGTGCCAGCAGTTCCCGAGAGGCAGGGCAGCCCCAGCATTTT
CDR3 protein: CASSSREAGQPQHF
clone size: .
J gene: TRBJ1-5
V gene: TRBV27
D gene: .

CDR3 DNA: TGCGCCAGCAGCTCCTCCTTGTCGACAGGGAGTTATGAAAAACTGTTTTTT
CDR3 protein: CASSSSLSTGSYEKLFF
clone size: .
J gene: TRBJ1-4
V gene: TRBV5-1
D gene: TRBD1

CDR3 DNA: TGTGCCAGCAGCCCCGGGGCGTCAGGGCAAGAGACCCAGTACTTC
CDR3 protein: CASSPGASGQETQYF
clone size: .
J gene: TRBJ2-5
V gene: TRBV7-3
D gene: .

CDR3 DNA: TGTGCCAGCAGTCGACTAGCGGGGGGCAGAGGCGGGGAGCTGTTTTTT
CDR3 protein: CASSRLAGGRGGELFF
clone size: once
J gene: TRBJ2-2
V gene: TRBV27
D gene: TRBD2

CDR3 DNA: TGTGCCAGCAGCTTCCCAGGGGGCGGGGGCTACACCTTC
CDR3 protein: CASSFPGGGGYTF
clone size: many
J gene: TRBJ1-2
V gene: TRBV7-2
D gene: TRBD1

CDR3 DNA: TGTGCCAGCAGACCAGGGGGGAACACTGAAGCTTTCTTT
CDR3 protein: CASRPGGNTEAFF
clone size: many
J gene: TRBJ1-1
V gene: TRBV11-2
D gene: TRBD1

CDR3 DNA: TGTGCCAGCAGCTTAGATTTCAAAAACATTCAGTACTTC
CDR3 protein: CASSLDFKNIQYF
clone size: many
J gene: TRBJ2-4
V gene: TRBV11-3
D gene: .

CDR3 DNA: TGTGCCAGCAGTCAGACAGGGAGTGAAGCTTTCTTT
CDR3 protein: CASSQTGSEAFF
clone size: many
J gene: TRBJ1-1
V gene: TRBV12-3/TRBV12-4
D gene: TRBD1

CDR3 DNA: TGTGCCAGCAGTCCGTATAAGGGAGGGCTTCCTTATGAGCAGTTCTTC
CDR3 protein: CASSPYKGGLPYEQFF
clone size: few
J gene: TRBJ2-1
V gene: TRBV6-2/TRBV6-3
D gene: TRBD2

CDR3 DNA: TGTGCCAGCAGACCGGCACTGACAGGGCGAACTGAAGCTTTCTTT
CDR3 protein: CASRPALTGRTEAFF
clone size: many
J gene: TRBJ1-1
V gene: TRBV6-1
D gene: TRBD1

CDR3 DNA: TGCAGTGCTAGAGATGGGACAGGGCTTTCCTACGAGCAGTACTTC
CDR3 protein: CSARDGTGLSYEQYF
clone size: .
J gene: TRBJ2-7
V gene: TRBV20-1
D gene: TRBD1

CDR3 DNA: TGCGCCAGCAGCTCCTCTCCTCGGGTTGAAGCTTTCTTT
CDR3 protein: CASSSSPRVEAFF
clone size: many
J gene: TRBJ1-1
V gene: TRBV5-1
D gene: .

CDR3 DNA: TGTGCCAGCAGCTTAGGCCGGTTAGCGGGAGGTGAGCAGTACTTC
CDR3 protein: CASSLGRLAGGEQYF
clone size: .
J gene: TRBJ2-7
V gene: TRBV13
D gene: TRBD2

CDR3 DNA: TGCGCCACCGGACTAGCGGGGAGCTCCTACAATGAGCAGTTCTTC
CDR3 protein: CATGLAGSSYNEQFF
clone size: .
J gene: TRBJ2-1
V gene: TRBV10-2
D gene: TRBD2

CDR3 DNA: TGTGCCAGCTCCGTGTCTCAGAAGAATGAGCAGTTCTTC
CDR3 protein: CASSVSQKNEQFF
clone size: .
J gene: TRBJ2-1
V gene: TRBV18
D gene: .

CDR3 DNA: TGTGCCAGCAGCTTGGCAGGGGCCAGGGGCAGCACAGATACGCAGTATTTT
CDR3 protein: CASSLAGARGSTDTQYF
clone size: many
J gene: TRBJ2-3
V gene: TRBV7-9
D gene: .

CDR3 DNA: TGTGCCAGCAGTTTGGATCTCTCCGGGACCCCGGACTTT
CDR3 protein: CASSLDLSGTPDF
clone size: .
J gene: TRBJ1-6
V gene: TRBV28
D gene: .

CDR3 DNA: TGTGCCAGCAGCTTAGCAGGGGCTTATGGCTACACCTTC
CDR3 protein: CASSLAGAYGYTF
clone size: .
J gene: TRBJ1-2
V gene: TRBV7-9
D gene: .

CDR3 DNA: TGTGCCAGCACCGACACGGGAGGGAGTGAGACTGAAGCTTTCTTT
CDR3 protein: CASTDTGGSETEAFF
clone size: many
J gene: TRBJ1-1
V gene: TRBV6-1
D gene: .

CDR3 DNA: TGTGCCAGCAGCGTAGGGAGCAGGAGCGGGGAGCTGTTTTTT
CDR3 protein: CASSVGSRSGELFF
clone size: .
J gene: TRBJ2-2
V gene: TRBV9
D gene: .

CDR3 DNA: TGCGCCAGCAGCCCCGGACCTGAAAAACTGTTTTTT
CDR3 protein: CASSPGPEKLFF
clone size: many
J gene: TRBJ1-4
V gene: TRBV5-1
D gene: .

CDR3 DNA: TGTGCCAGTCGGAACCTCGGGGGCACTGAAGCTTTCTTT
CDR3 protein: CASRNLGGTEAFF
clone size: few
J gene: TRBJ1-1
V gene: TRBV19
D gene: .

CDR3 DNA: TGTGCCAGTGCCGCCGGTACTCTGCGGGAGACCCAGTACTTC
CDR3 protein: CASAAGTLRETQYF
clone size: .
J gene: TRBJ2-5
V gene: TRBV25-1
D gene: .

CDR3 DNA: TGTGCCAGCAGCCGGGAAAGGGGGCGCGTGACCGGGGAGCTGTTTTTT
CDR3 protein: CASSRERGRVTGELFF
clone size: many
J gene: TRBJ2-2
V gene: TRBV4-2
D gene: TRBD1

CDR3 DNA: TGTGCCAGCAGCGGGAGGGGCGGCACAGATACGCAGTATTTT
CDR3 protein: CASSGRGGTDTQYF
clone size: few
J gene: TRBJ2-3
V gene: TRBV28
D gene: TRBD2

CDR3 DNA: TGCAGTGCCCAGACAGGGAGGTACGAGCAGTACTTC
CDR3 protein: CSAQTGRYEQYF
clone size: many
J gene: TRBJ2-7
V gene: TRBV20-1
D gene: .

CDR3 DNA: TGCAGCTCCAAAAGACTAGCGGGTGGATTGAGGAATGAGCAGTTCTTC
CDR3 protein: CSSKRLAGGLRNEQFF
clone size: once
J gene: TRBJ2-1
V gene: TRBV29-1
D gene: TRBD2

CDR3 DNA: TGTGCCAGTAGTATAGTTCCAGGGCGGAACACTGAAGCTTTCTTT
CDR3 protein: CASSIVPGRNTEAFF
clone size: few
J gene: TRBJ1-1
V gene: TRBV19
D gene: .

CDR3 DNA: TGCAGTGCTAGGGACAGGGGACCCTATGGCTACACCTTC
CDR3 protein: CSARDRGPYGYTF
clone size: many
J gene: TRBJ1-2
V gene: TRBV20-1
D gene: TRBD1

CDR3 DNA: TGTGCCAGCAGTTTAGCCGGGACAGAGGCTAACTATGGCTACACCTTC
CDR3 protein: CASSLAGTEANYGYTF
clone size: many
J gene: TRBJ1-2
V gene: TRBV28
D gene: TRBD1

CDR3 DNA: TGTGCCATCAGTACTGACCGACTCTCTGGAAACACCATATATTTT
CDR3 protein: CAISTDRLSGNTIYF
clone size: few
J gene: TRBJ1-3
V gene: TRBV10-3
D gene: .

CDR3 DNA: TGTGCCAGCAGCTTACGAGGCGGGGGGGGCGGCACAGATACGCAGTATTTT
CDR3 protein: CASSLRGGGGGTDTQYF
clone size: once
J gene: TRBJ2-3
V gene: TRBV5-6
D gene: TRBD2

CDR3 DNA: TGTGCCAGCAGTTACCCGACTAGCGGGACGGCCCAAGAGACCCAGTACTTC
CDR3 protein: CASSYPTSGTAQETQYF
clone size: .
J gene: TRBJ2-5
V gene: TRBV6-5
D gene: TRBD2

CDR3 DNA: TGTGCCAGCATCCGAGGGGGCTTAGTAAACACCATATATTTT
CDR3 protein: CASIRGGLVNTIYF
clone size: .
J gene: TRBJ1-3
V gene: TRBV28
D gene: TRBD1

CDR3 DNA: TGTGCCATCAGTCCGTCTCGAGAGCAGTTCTTC
CDR3 protein: CAISPSREQFF
clone size: many
J gene: TRBJ2-1
V gene: TRBV10-3
D gene: .

CDR3 DNA: TGTGCCATCACCTCGACAGGACCGAACACTGAAGCTTTCTTT
CDR3 protein: CAITSTGPNTEAFF
clone size: many
J gene: TRBJ1-1
V gene: TRBV10-3
D gene: .

CDR3 DNA: TGTGCCAGCAGTTTAGGAGGGTCAGGTGAGCAGTTCTTC
CDR3 protein: CASSLGGSGEQFF
clone size: many
J gene: TRBJ2-1
V gene: TRBV12-3/TRBV12-4
D gene: .

CDR3 DNA: TGCGCCAGCAGCGCACGACAGGGGGGGGATACGCAGTATTTT
CDR3 protein: CASSARQGGDTQYF
clone size: .
J gene: TRBJ2-3
V gene: TRBV5-1
D gene: TRBD1

CDR3 DNA: TGTGCCAGCAGCGTAGGGCCCCAGATGGGGGAAAACATTCAGTACTTC
CDR3 protein: CASSVGPQMGENIQYF
clone size: .
J gene: TRBJ2-4
V gene: TRBV9
D gene: .

CDR3 DNA: TGTGCCAGCAGCTTAACAGCTACCCTGTTCTGCGAGCAGTACTTC
CDR3 protein: CASSLTATLFCEQYF
clone size: many
J gene: TRBJ2-7
V gene: TRBV11-2
D gene: .

CDR3 DNA: TGTGCCAGCAGCTTAAGCGGCCCTACGGAGCAGTTCTTC
CDR3 protein: CASSLSGPTEQFF
clone size: many
J gene: TRBJ2-1
V gene: TRBV7-9
D gene: .

CDR3 DNA: TGTGCCAGCAGTTTGATATTGGGTAGCAATCAGCCCCAGCATTTT
CDR3 protein: CASSLILGSNQPQHF
clone size: many
J gene: TRBJ1-5
V gene: TRBV28
D gene: .

CDR3 DNA: TGTGCCAGCAGCCCAATGACAGGGGGCAACTATGGCTACACCTTC
CDR3 protein: CASSPMTGGNYGYTF
clone size: .
J gene: TRBJ1-2
V gene: TRBV5-4
D gene: TRBD1

CDR3 DNA: TGCAGCGTAGGGACTAGCGGCGCGTTGGGGTATTTT
CDR3 protein: CSVGTSGALGYF
clone size: once
J gene: TRBJ2-3
V gene: TRBV29-1
D gene: TRBD2